This T cell receptor (beta chain) emerged from a study of CD8 T cells in ankylosing spondylitis listed by TCRdb under 2017. In terms of the full investigation: To find TCR variants linked to disease, the study profiled T cell receptor beta repertoires in ankylosing spondylitis patients and healthy donors. Peripheral blood was sampled, and synovial fluid was also collected from ankylosing spondylitis patients. The whole study cohort included under 140 healthy donors and 25 or so ankylosing spondylitis patients. Paper-wide results and their limitations: Significant enrichment of the disease-linked clones was reported in matched synovial fluid samples from ankylosing spondylitis patients. Some motif variants had previously been reported in the synovial fluid and blood of reactive arthritis patients, which suggests shared mechanisms of disease initiation. The disease-linked clones showed a CD8+ phenotype and occurred at relatively low frequencies in peripheral blood. Blood from ankylosing spondylitis patients appeared to be characterized by a TCR beta motif made up of 8 or 9 highly homologous amino acid variants.

CDR1 SGHAT and CDR2 FQNNGV are derived from the germline V gene. CDR3 length: 15 amino acids, cysteine to phenylalanine. Of the read, only the CDR3 DNA is kept; its 45 bases are in frame from base 1. Deletion took 0 bases off V and 5 bases off J, with a span of 13 bases between the germline ends. Details on this clonotype: This receptor's antigen is unknown. Nothing much larger sits one base from this clone, and base qualities are not available.

The reads were generated on an Illumina HiSeq 2500. Quantitative 5'-RACE with molecular barcodes was the method used to prepare the TCR beta libraries. Under the source paper's analysis protocol: A new computational method based on a probabilistic model of VDJ rearrangement was used to identify disease-linked TCR variants. Using fastp trimming at Q25 and MiXCR clonotype assembly, TCRdb reanalyzed the public sequencing data and kept in-frame beta chains. Rows with a matching CDR3 protein are joined into one entry that keeps the most common DNA and genes. These V and J calls rely on TCRdb rather than the paper's analysis. The sample data list 670,000 or so distinct CDR3 sequences, and over 15% of these were observed just once. Approximately 18% of the sample comes from the top ten.

This TCR derives from a male donor with ankylosing spondylitis. The sequenced sample consisted of blood, either unsorted or a sorted T cell fraction (not recorded which). The chain uses TRBV11-2 and TRBJ2-5, with a tentative D gene TRBD2 over 6 matching bases. This receptor has the CDR3 CASSLEGLPAETQYF. In nucleotide form, the sequence is TGTGCCAGCAGCTTAGAGGGACTGCCTGCCGAGACCCAGTACTTC.